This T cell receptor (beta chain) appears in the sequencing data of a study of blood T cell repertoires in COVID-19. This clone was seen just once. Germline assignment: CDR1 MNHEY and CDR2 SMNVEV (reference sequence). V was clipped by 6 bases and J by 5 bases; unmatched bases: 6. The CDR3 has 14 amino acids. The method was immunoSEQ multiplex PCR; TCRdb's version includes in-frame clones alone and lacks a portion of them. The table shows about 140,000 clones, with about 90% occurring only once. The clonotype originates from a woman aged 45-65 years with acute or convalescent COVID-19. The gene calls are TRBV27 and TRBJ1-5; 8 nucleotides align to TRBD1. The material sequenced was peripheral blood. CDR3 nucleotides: TGTGCCAGCAGCAAACAGGGGGGGGATCAGCCCCAGCATTTT. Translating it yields CASSKQGGDQPQHF.